The rows below give T cell receptor beta chains drawn from one sample of a study of technical replicates of blood from four donors. Sequencing used immunoSEQ multiplex PCR; TCRdb keeps in-frame clones, though not all of them. The sample lists around 100,000 clones, under 96% seen once, with approximately 0.21% in the top ten. The sequencing sample was made of T cells isolated from PBMCs. These receptors all stem from a human donor in good health. The CDR3 runs from the conserved cysteine through the conserved F or W.

J gene,V gene,CDR3 protein
TRBJ1-1,TRBV29-1,CSVHRAGTEAFF
TRBJ2-5,TRBV6-4,CASREWGTSELGETQYF
TRBJ1-5,TRBV11-2,CASSTRGTNQPQHF
TRBJ1-1,TRBV5-1,CASSLGFRQMNTEAFF
TRBJ2-2,TRBV6-5,CASTPNGNTGELFF
TRBJ1-5,TRBV28,CATTTVHQPQHF
TRBJ2-5,TRBV7-2,CASSLGLAGAFGTQYF
TRBJ1-2,TRBV10-3,CAIKSDINYGYTF
TRBJ1-1,TRBV13,CASSPSSLTGMNTEAFF
TRBJ2-7,TRBV4-1,CASSQGRQGRVEQYF
TRBJ1-2,TRBV7-3,CASSLTAETGSNYGYTF
TRBJ1-1,TRBV30,CAWSASYREAAFF
TRBJ2-3,TRBV30,CAWSVPSLGQGSTDTQYF
TRBJ2-1,TRBV7-2,CASSTPRASSYNEQFF
TRBJ2-1,TRBV7-3,CASSLIPTTGLAEYNEQFF
TRBJ2-7,TRBV9,CASSVGGEPNYEQYF
TRBJ2-7,TRBV28,CASTRTESYEQYF
TRBJ2-3,TRBV5-1,CASSLERDTDTQYF
TRBJ2-7,TRBV6-1,CASSEVADKQYF
TRBJ2-1,TRBV28,CASSSIGSTGGTLVEQFF
TRBJ1-1,TRBV5-1,CASSLESRAANTEAFF
TRBJ2-3,TRBV6-1,CASSPLGQKQDTQYF
TRBJ1-2,TRBV7-9,CASSLGQIDYGYTF
TRBJ2-7,TRBV7-9,CASITVVAGGAYEQYF
TRBJ2-5,TRBV21-1,CASSSDRVVETQYF
TRBJ1-5,TRBV7-9,CASSLAATNQPQHF
TRBJ2-5,TRBV5-1,CASSPFGGQETQYF
TRBJ2-3,TRBV9,CASSVSQGLPTDTQYF
TRBJ2-2,TRBV30,CAYGGLAGGPTGELFF
TRBJ2-7,TRBV5-1,CASSLAQVPYEQYF
TRBJ1-5,TRBV2,CASSAGTGGSQPQHF
TRBJ1-2,TRBV6-5,CASSLQDRGPATF
TRBJ1-5,TRBV5-1,CASSLGTGDNQPQHF
TRBJ2-5,TRBV27,CASSQGTSGETQYF
TRBJ2-2,TRBV27,CASRSWTGGTGELFF
TRBJ1-1,TRBV18,CASSPNHLLDRAFF
TRBJ2-7,TRBV7-9,CASSLPPGDYEQYF
TRBJ2-1,TRBV7-3,CASSRTGYNEQFF
TRBJ1-5,TRBV4-2,CASGCRSYSNQPQHF
TRBJ2-5,TRBV2,CASSAGLGETQYF
TRBJ2-5,TRBV27,CASSFVGGETQYF
TRBJ1-2,TRBV6-6,CASSYSDRGYGYTF
TRBJ2-1,TRBV6-4,CASSGSGSSYNEQFF
TRBJ1-1,TRBV7-2,CASSLVQGRTEAFF
TRBJ2-7,TRBV6-5,CASSFPGSYEQYF
TRBJ1-5,TRBV19,CASSDWAPGQPQHF
TRBJ2-7,TRBV28,CASSGYSSYEQYF
TRBJ1-1,TRBV19,CASKRSAGMNTEAFF
TRBJ1-4,TRBV6-1,CASSVLLTNEKLFF
TRBJ1-2,TRBV6-1,CASRKDTGANYGYTF
TRBJ1-2,TRBV7-2,CASSSPTGIGYTF
TRBJ2-1,TRBV10-1,CASSAPEVRDNEQFF
TRBJ2-1,TRBV29-1,CSAGSRSGRAREQFF
TRBJ1-5,TRBV6-6,CASSYRGTKSNQPQHF
TRBJ2-1,TRBV15,CATSYWDTPSYNEQFF
TRBJ2-2,TRBV6-5,CASQQGVGTGELFF
TRBJ2-7,TRBV5-4,CASSLETGAYEQYF
TRBJ2-5,TRBV19,CASSIDGDRVFETQYF
TRBJ1-6,TRBV4-2,CASSQALYRGQRTGHYNSPLHF
TRBJ2-3,TRBV10-1,CASSERLAGGPTQYF